The rows below give T cell receptor beta chains drawn from one sample of a study of T-cell memory formation after mild COVID-19. TCRdb reanalysed the 5' RACE reads using MiXCR and keeps one entry per CDR3 protein. The table has a few hundred thousand distinct CDR3 sequences, around 28% seen once. The source material was PBMCs or a T cell subset sorted from them (not recorded which). The source is an adult woman who had mild COVID-19 (a few samples of this study predate the infection). Cell type and time point are not known. CDR3s include the opening cysteine and the closing phenylalanine or tryptophan. The order of the fields is clone size, J gene, D gene, V gene, CDR3 DNA, CDR3 protein. The D gene is left open where the match is weak. Some rows have no size entry. The others give once, few or many, or a class for an expanded clone.

few TRBJ2-1 TRBD2 TRBV20-1 TGCAGTGCATGGCAGGCGGGAGTATCTGGTGAGCAGTTCTTC CSAWQAGVSGEQFF
few TRBJ1-5 NA TRBV29-1 TGCAGCTTCCGGCTCAATCAGCCCCAGCATTTT CSFRLNQPQHF
few TRBJ1-1 NA TRBV6-4 TGTGCCAGCAGTGCTACGGTGAACACTGAAGCTTTCTTT CASSATVNTEAFF
few TRBJ2-1 NA TRBV20-1 TGCAGTGCTATCCGACGGGAATACGAGCAGTTCTTC CSAIRREYEQFF
NA TRBJ2-5 TRBD2 TRBV27 TGTGCCAGCAGTTCTCAGCGGGATAAAGAGACCCAGTACTTC CASSSQRDKETQYF
few TRBJ1-1 NA TRBV12-3/TRBV12-4 TGTGCCAGCAGTCGCCCTGCCGCTGGAGCTTTCTTT CASSRPAAGAFF
NA TRBJ1-2 NA TRBV2 TGTGCCAGCAGCGGGACTGCTGGCTACACCTTC CASSGTAGYTF
NA TRBJ1-5 TRBD1 TRBV19 TGTGCCAGTAGCCCAGGGGGATTATATAGCAATCAGCCCCAGCATTTT CASSPGGLYSNQPQHF
NA TRBJ1-2 NA TRBV4-1 TGCGCCAGCAGCCAGGAAACAGGGCCCTCTAACTATGGCTACACCTTC CASSQETGPSNYGYTF
few TRBJ2-2 NA TRBV24-1 TGTGCCATCGAACACGGGAGTGCGAACACCGGGGAGCTGTTTTTT CAIEHGSANTGELFF
NA TRBJ2-5 NA TRBV15 TGTGCCACCAGCAGATCAACCCCGGGTCAAGAGACCCAGTACTTC CATSRSTPGQETQYF
few TRBJ2-5 NA TRBV20-1 TGCAGTGCCACTCGGACTGTCCAAGAGACCCAGTACTTC CSATRTVQETQYF
few TRBJ2-5 NA TRBV30 TGTGCCTGGAGTGCGGGACTGAAGGAGACCCAGTACTTC CAWSAGLKETQYF
few TRBJ1-5 NA TRBV20-1 TGCAGTGCAAGGGGTCCCGAAAATCAGCCCCAGCATTTT CSARGPENQPQHF
few TRBJ1-2 NA TRBV5-1 TGCGCCAGCAGCTTTAGTAGGGGAGATGGCTACACCTTC CASSFSRGDGYTF
NA TRBJ2-5 NA TRBV3-1 TGTGCCAGCAGACGACTAGGGCGCGAGACCCAGTACTTC CASRRLGRETQYF
NA TRBJ1-5 NA TRBV12-3/TRBV12-4 TGTGCCAGCACCTTAAGCTCTAATCAGCCCCAGCATTTT CASTLSSNQPQHF
few TRBJ1-1 NA TRBV30 TGTGCCTGGAGTGTATGGGGGGGTGTCACTGAAGCTTTCTTT CAWSVWGGVTEAFF
few TRBJ1-2 TRBD1 TRBV27 TGTGCCAGCAGTTCAGGGACAGGGGGCGTTGGCTACACCTTC CASSSGTGGVGYTF
few TRBJ2-1 NA TRBV12-3/TRBV12-4 TGTGCCAGCAGTTTGTCCCGAATCTACAATGAGCAGTTCTTC CASSLSRIYNEQFF
NA TRBJ2-7 NA TRBV12-3/TRBV12-4 TGTGCCAGCAGTTGGACCAAAGGATCGTACGAGCAGTACTTC CASSWTKGSYEQYF
NA TRBJ2-6 NA TRBV6-5 TGTGCCAGCAGTACCCCGGGCACTGGGGCCAACGTCCTGACTTTC CASSTPGTGANVLTF
many TRBJ2-7 TRBD1 TRBV5-1 TGCGCCAGCAGCCTACCCGGGACAGCCGTCCCCGAGCAGTACTTC CASSLPGTAVPEQYF
NA TRBJ2-3 NA TRBV5-1 TGCGCCAGCAGCTTGGGGACAGTCTTCACAGATACGCAGTATTTT CASSLGTVFTDTQYF
few TRBJ1-1 NA TRBV20-1 TGCAGTGCTAGCCTGCCGCAGGGTGCGGGCACTGAAGCTTTCTTT CSASLPQGAGTEAFF
few TRBJ2-7 TRBD2 TRBV29-1 TGCAGCGTTGAACGCAGCGGGGGGAACTACGAGCAGTACTTC CSVERSGGNYEQYF
NA TRBJ2-7 NA TRBV9 TGTGCCAGCAGCGTAGGGGTAGGGGGCTACGAGCAGTACTTC CASSVGVGGYEQYF
NA TRBJ2-2 NA TRBV27 TGTGCCAGCACCCGTTCTCGGAACACCGGGGAGCTGTTTTTT CASTRSRNTGELFF
NA TRBJ2-3 NA TRBV12-3/TRBV12-4 TGTGCCAGCAGTGACGGACGGCCACCAGATACGCAGTATTTT CASSDGRPPDTQYF
few TRBJ1-2 TRBD1 TRBV9 TGTGCCAGCAGCGTAGGGGCAGGGGGCCTCGATGGCTACACCTTC CASSVGAGGLDGYTF
many TRBJ1-1 NA TRBV12-3/TRBV12-4 TGTGCCAGCAGTTTCCAGGGATTGAACACTGAAGCTTTCTTT CASSFQGLNTEAFF
NA TRBJ1-2 NA TRBV7-3 TGTGCCAGCAGCCACCCGGGCTTTTTTTGCTACACCTTC CASSHPGFFCYTF
few TRBJ1-2 TRBD1 TRBV12-3/TRBV12-4 TGTGCCAGCATCTCAGGGACAGGGCCATCCTCTGGTGGCTACACCTTC CASISGTGPSSGGYTF
few TRBJ1-2 NA TRBV7-3 TGTGCCAGCAGCTTAACGCCGGGGTGGGTGGAAGGCTACACCTTC CASSLTPGWVEGYTF
NA TRBJ2-3 NA TRBV11-3 TGTGCCAGCAGCTTTGTTGGCCCCATCTCAGATACGCAGTATTTT CASSFVGPISDTQYF
NA TRBJ1-5 NA TRBV5-1 TGCGCCAGCAGCTGGCGGGGGGGACAGCCCCAGCATTTT CASSWRGGQPQHF
few TRBJ1-1 TRBD1 TRBV13 TGTGCCAGCAGCTTAGATCTAATGGGGGACAGGGGGCCTGAAGCTTTCTTT CASSLDLMGDRGPEAFF
NA TRBJ1-1 NA TRBV11-3 TGTGCCAGCAGCTTATCGGGACCCCTGAACACTGAAGCTTTCTTT CASSLSGPLNTEAFF
few TRBJ1-1 NA TRBV12-3/TRBV12-4 TGTGCCAGCAGCGATTCACTTCGGGTTGGGAACACTGAAGCTTTCTTT CASSDSLRVGNTEAFF
many TRBJ2-3 TRBD1 TRBV5-1 TGCGCCAGCAGCTTGGGACAGGGGGAAGATACGCAGTATTTT CASSLGQGEDTQYF
NA TRBJ2-1 TRBD2 TRBV27 TGTGCCAGCAGTTTGATTTCTAGCGGGAGGCCAAACAATGAGCAGTTCTTC CASSLISSGRPNNEQFF
NA TRBJ2-3 TRBD2 TRBV5-1 TGCGCCAGCAGCCTAGAGCGGGAGTCAGATACGCAGTATTTT CASSLERESDTQYF
few TRBJ1-1 NA TRBV20-1 TGCAGTGCTAGACGGGCGGCCATGAACACTGAAGCTTTCTTT CSARRAAMNTEAFF
NA TRBJ2-3 NA TRBV7-6 TGTGCCAGCAGCCCACGGTCCAGTAGGGCAGATACGCAGTATTTT CASSPRSSRADTQYF
NA TRBJ1-2 NA TRBV4-1 TGCGCCAGCAGCCAAGGCACCGGAGCTAGCTATGGCTACACCTTC CASSQGTGASYGYTF
NA TRBJ2-7 TRBD2 TRBV3-1 TGTGCCAGCAGCCAGAATAGCGGGAGTCACTACGAGCAGTACTTC CASSQNSGSHYEQYF